The 15 T cell receptor beta chains below all came from one sample that was sequenced in a study of blood T cell repertoires in COVID-19. TCRdb keeps only in-frame clones here, not all; method: immunoSEQ multiplex PCR. This table has approximately 100,000 clones, about 90% appearing once. The sequenced material came from peripheral blood. These receptors all come from a man aged 50 or older with acute or convalescent COVID-19.

The V gene is TRBV12-3 or TRBV12-4, the J gene TRBJ2-7; TRBD2 might be the D (5 bases). V was pared by 2 bases and J by 4 bases, with 9 bases between. CDR3 length: 13 amino acids. The CDR3 here is CASSLLAGYEQYF. In DNA form, the CDR3 reads TGTGCCAGCAGTTTACTCGCGGGTTACGAGCAGTACTTC.

The rearrangement links TRBV13 to TRBJ2-1, with 7 bases matching TRBD1. The V and J ends lost 4 bases and 0 bases, in that order; junction bases with no gene match: 3. The CDR3 covers 15 residues. Germline CDR1 PRHDT, CDR2 FYEKMQ (reference sequence). The CDR3 DNA sequence: TGTGCCAGCAGCTACAGGGGAAACTCCTACAATGAGCAGTTCTTC. Its translation is CASSYRGNSYNEQFF.

This clone was seen a handful of times. This rearrangement joins TRBV29-1 to TRBJ1-5; 7 bases map to TRBD1. This CDR3 is built from 13 residues. Germline V lookup: CDR1 SQVTM, CDR2 ANQGSEA. J gave up 10 bases and V 4 bases, and 10 bases lay outside the gene matches. CDR3 sequence: CSVGRDSSEPQHF. The CDR3 DNA sequence: TGCAGCGTTGGTAGGGACAGCTCGGAACCCCAGCATTTT.

The rearrangement joins TRBV10-1 to TRBJ1-2; D not resolved. V lost 0 bases and J lost 8, with 10 bases in between. Germline V gives CDR1 WNHNN, CDR2 SYGVQD (reference sequence). CDR3 length: 13 amino acids. The CDR3 is CASSESRNFGYTF. The CDR3 region has the DNA TGCGCCAGCAGTGAGTCCCGCAACTTCGGCTACACCTTC.

V is TRBV10-3 and J is TRBJ1-2; a weak D match, TRBD1 (6 bases). The CDR3 is 13 amino acids. Germline CDR1 ENHRY, CDR2 SYGVKD. The V and J ends lost 8 bases and 5 bases respectively, with 15 bases between them. The CDR3 DNA is TGTGCCATCGCCGGGACAAGGGCGTATGGCTACACCTTC. Its translation: CAIAGTRAYGYTF.

The J gene is TRBJ2-5, the V gene TRBV3-1 (or the pseudogene TRBV3-2); 10 nucleotides agree with TRBD2. CDR1 and CDR2 (germline): LGHDT, YNNKEL (reference sequence). The CDR3 is 23 residues long. V shed 0 bases, J shed 3 bases, and the junction held 25 bases outside the gene matches. The CDR3 region is CASSQEGVLVGVRLAGVKETQYF. CDR3 DNA sequence: TGTGCCAGCAGCCAAGAAGGGGTGTTGGTGGGAGTTAGGCTAGCGGGGGTAAAAGAGACCCAGTACTTC.

V is TRBV9 and J is TRBJ1-1; tentatively, D is TRBD1 (6 bases). The V end lost 4 bases, the J end lost 6 bases, and 10 bases lay between the germline ends. The CDR3 runs to 12 residues. Germline V gives CDR1 SGDLS, CDR2 YYNGEE. Written as DNA, the CDR3 is TGTGCCAGCAGCAGAGGGGGGGCTGAAGCTTTCTTT. Residues: CASSRGGAEAFF.

The chain combines TRBV7-6 with TRBJ1-5, with TRBD1 matching 10 bases. This CDR3 has 15 amino acids. Germline CDR1 SGHVS, CDR2 FNYEAQ. J was trimmed by 5 bases and V by 5 bases; bases with no gene match: 6. The CDR3 coding sequence is TGTGCCAGCAGCCCTTTCGGACAGGGGGATCAGCCCCAGCATTTT. Translating gives CASSPFGQGDQPQHF.

The rearrangement uses TRBV11-3 and TRBJ2-1, with D possibly TRBD2 on 6 matching bases. CDR3 length equals 14 residues. The germline CDR1 and CDR2 sequences are SGHNT and YENEEA. V lost 5 bases to trimming and J lost 6 bases, with 14 bases between them. In DNA, the CDR3 is TGTGCCAGCAGCCAATTGGAGGGCTCCAATGAGCAGTTCTTC. Its protein is CASSQLEGSNEQFF.

This clone was recorded only once. The J gene is TRBJ2-7, the V gene TRBV2; possibly TRBD1 for D (6 bases). The V gene lost 4 bases and the J gene lost 6 bases, with 16 bases spanning the gap. This CDR3 has 14 amino acids. Looked up from germline, CDR1 is SNHLY and CDR2 is FYNNEI. The DNA of the CDR3 is TGTGCCAGCAGTGTGGGGGCGTATTCGGGCGAGCAGTACTTC. Protein: CASSVGAYSGEQYF.

The chain combines TRBV19 with TRBJ1-1, with 9 bases that match TRBD1. The germline V gene has CDR1 LNHDA and CDR2 SQIVND (reference sequence). This CDR3 contains 14 residues. Trimming cost V 5 bases and J 3 bases; bases outside gene matches: 4. CDR3 nucleotide sequence: TGTGCCAGTAGTTTCCGGGACAGGGACACTGAAGCTTTCTTT. Its protein product is CASSFRDRDTEAFF.

This rearrangement joins TRBV3-1 (or the pseudogene TRBV3-2) to TRBJ2-5, with 7 bases that match TRBD1. CDR3 size: 14 residues. V lost 4 bases and J lost 1; bases outside the gene matches: 3. CDR1 LGHDT and CDR2 YNNKEL come from the germline V gene (reference sequence). The CDR3 here is CASSPRQGQETQYF. DNA of the CDR3: TGTGCCAGCAGCCCTAGACAGGGCCAAGAGACCCAGTACTTC.

The chain recombines TRBV7-7 with TRBJ2-2; TRBD1 might be the D (5 bases). CDR1 and CDR2 (germline): SSHAT, FNYEAQ (reference sequence). CDR3 length: 15 amino acids. V shed 5 bases and J shed 4 bases, with 14 bases lying between them. The CDR3 sequence is CASSPRTSSTGELFF. The CDR3 DNA follows: TGTGCCAGCAGCCCGAGGACAAGTTCCACCGGGGAGCTGTTTTTT.

This clone came up a few times. This chain joins TRBV20-1 and TRBJ1-2; D gene ambiguous. This CDR3 spans 11 amino acids. Deletions cut 5 bases from V and 5 bases from J, with 9 bases between. Germline CDR1 is DFQATT and CDR2 is SNEGSKA (reference sequence). The CDR3 sequence is CSAPDFYGYTF. CDR3 sequence (DNA): TGCAGTGCTCCGGACTTTTATGGCTACACCTTC.

This rearrangement joins TRBV28 to TRBJ2-6; TRBD1 might be the D (6 bases). The V gene's germline CDR1 is MDHEN and CDR2 SYDVKM. V lost 10 bases to trimming and J lost 0 bases, with 22 bases between them. The CDR3 length is 18 residues. CDR3 sequence reads: CATRPRGAGDSGANVLTF. The CDR3, as DNA: TGTGCCACCAGGCCCCGGGGAGCAGGGGACTCTGGGGCCAACGTCCTGACTTTC.